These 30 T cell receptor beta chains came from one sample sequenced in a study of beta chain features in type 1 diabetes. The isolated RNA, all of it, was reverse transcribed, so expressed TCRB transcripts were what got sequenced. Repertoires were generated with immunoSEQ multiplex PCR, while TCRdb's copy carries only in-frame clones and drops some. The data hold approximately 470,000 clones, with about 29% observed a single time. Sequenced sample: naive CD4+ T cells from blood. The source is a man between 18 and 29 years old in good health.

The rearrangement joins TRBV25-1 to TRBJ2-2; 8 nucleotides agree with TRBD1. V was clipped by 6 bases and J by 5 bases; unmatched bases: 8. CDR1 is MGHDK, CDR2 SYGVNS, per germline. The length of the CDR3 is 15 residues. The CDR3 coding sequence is TGTGCCAGCAGCCCCCTGACAGGGGAGACCGGGGAGCTGTTTTTT. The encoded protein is CASSPLTGETGELFF.

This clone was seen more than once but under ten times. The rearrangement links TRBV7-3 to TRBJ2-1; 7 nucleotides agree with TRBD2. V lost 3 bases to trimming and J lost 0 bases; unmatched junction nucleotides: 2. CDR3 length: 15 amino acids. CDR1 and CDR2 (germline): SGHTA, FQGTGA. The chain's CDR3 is CASSFGGSSYNEQFF. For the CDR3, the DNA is TGTGCCAGCAGCTTCGGCGGGAGCTCCTACAATGAGCAGTTCTTC.

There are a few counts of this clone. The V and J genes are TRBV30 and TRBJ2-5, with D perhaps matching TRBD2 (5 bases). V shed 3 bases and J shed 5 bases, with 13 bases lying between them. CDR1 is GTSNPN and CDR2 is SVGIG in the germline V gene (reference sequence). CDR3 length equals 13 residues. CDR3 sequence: CAWRARGTETQYF. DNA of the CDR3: TGTGCCTGGAGGGCCCGGGGTACCGAGACCCAGTACTTC.

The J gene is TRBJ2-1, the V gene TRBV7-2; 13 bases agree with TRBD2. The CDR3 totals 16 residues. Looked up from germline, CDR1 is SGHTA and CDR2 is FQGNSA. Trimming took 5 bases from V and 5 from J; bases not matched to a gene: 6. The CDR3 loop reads CASSASLAGGDNEQFF. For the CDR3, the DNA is TGTGCCAGCAGCGCCTCACTAGCGGGAGGGGACAATGAGCAGTTCTTC.

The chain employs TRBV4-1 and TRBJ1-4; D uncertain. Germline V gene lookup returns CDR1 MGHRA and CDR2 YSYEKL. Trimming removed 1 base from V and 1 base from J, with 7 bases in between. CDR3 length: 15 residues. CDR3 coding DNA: TGCGCCAGCAGCCAAGGGCAGCGAACTAATGAAAAACTGTTTTTT. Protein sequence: CASSQGQRTNEKLFF.

CDR3: CASSPAGLGGHNEQFF. DNA for the CDR3: TGCGCCAGCAGCCCCGCGGGCCTGGGAGGCCACAATGAGCAGTTCTTC. This sequence joins TRBV4-3 and TRBJ2-1; D perhaps matches TRBD2 (6 bases). Looked up from germline, CDR1 is LGHNA and CDR2 is YSLEER. Trimming removed 4 bases from V and 5 bases from J, with 18 bases in between. This CDR3 is built from 16 residues.

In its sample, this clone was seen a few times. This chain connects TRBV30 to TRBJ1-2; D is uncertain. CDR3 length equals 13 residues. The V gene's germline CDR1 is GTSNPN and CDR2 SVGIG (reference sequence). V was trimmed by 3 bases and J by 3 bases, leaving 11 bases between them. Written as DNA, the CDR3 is TGTGCCTGGAGCCCAGGACCCGACTATGGCTACACCTTC. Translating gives CAWSPGPDYGYTF.

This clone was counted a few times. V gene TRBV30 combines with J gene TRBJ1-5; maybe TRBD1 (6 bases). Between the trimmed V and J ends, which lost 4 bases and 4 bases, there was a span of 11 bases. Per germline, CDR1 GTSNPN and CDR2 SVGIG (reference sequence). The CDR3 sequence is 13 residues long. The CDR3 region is CAWTGQPNQPQHF. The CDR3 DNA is TGTGCCTGGACCGGACAGCCTAATCAGCCCCAGCATTTT.

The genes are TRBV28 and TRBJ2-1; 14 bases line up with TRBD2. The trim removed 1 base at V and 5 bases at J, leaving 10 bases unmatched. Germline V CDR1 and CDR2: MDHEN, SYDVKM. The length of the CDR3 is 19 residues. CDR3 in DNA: TGTGCCAGCAGTTTATTTGGGCAGGGGGGACTAGCGGGAGACAATGAGCAGTTCTTC. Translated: CASSLFGQGGLAGDNEQFF.

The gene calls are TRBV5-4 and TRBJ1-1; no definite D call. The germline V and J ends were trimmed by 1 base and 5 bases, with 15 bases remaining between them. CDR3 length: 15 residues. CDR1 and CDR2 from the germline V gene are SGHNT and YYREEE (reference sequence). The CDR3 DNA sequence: TGTGCCAGCAGCTTGATGTCCGGGGAAGGGACTGAAGCTTTCTTT. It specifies CASSLMSGEGTEAFF.

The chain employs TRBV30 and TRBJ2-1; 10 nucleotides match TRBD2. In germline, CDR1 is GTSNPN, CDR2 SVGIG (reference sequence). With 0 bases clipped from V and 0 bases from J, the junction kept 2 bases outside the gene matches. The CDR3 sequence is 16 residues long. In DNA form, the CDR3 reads TGTGCCTGGAGTGTAGGACTAGCGGCCTCCTACAATGAGCAGTTCTTC. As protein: CAWSVGLAASYNEQFF.

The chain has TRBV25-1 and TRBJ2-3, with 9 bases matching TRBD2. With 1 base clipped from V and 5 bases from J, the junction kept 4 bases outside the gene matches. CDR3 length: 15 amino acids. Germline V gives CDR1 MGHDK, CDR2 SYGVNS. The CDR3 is CASSEWRTSEDTQYF. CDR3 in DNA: TGTGCCAGCAGTGAATGGAGGACTAGCGAAGATACGCAGTATTTT.

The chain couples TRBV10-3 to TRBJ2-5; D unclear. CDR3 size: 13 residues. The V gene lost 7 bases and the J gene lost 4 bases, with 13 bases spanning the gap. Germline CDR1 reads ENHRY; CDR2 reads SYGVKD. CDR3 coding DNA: TGTGCCATCACTCCAGGAGTTGGAGAGACCCAGTACTTC. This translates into CAITPGVGETQYF.

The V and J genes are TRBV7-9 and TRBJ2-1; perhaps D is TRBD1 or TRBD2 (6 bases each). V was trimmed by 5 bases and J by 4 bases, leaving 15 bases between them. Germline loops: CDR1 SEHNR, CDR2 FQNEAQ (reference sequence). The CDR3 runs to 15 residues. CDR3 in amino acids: CASSPGRGQYNEQFF. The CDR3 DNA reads TGTGCCAGCAGCCCGGGCCGGGGGCAGTACAATGAGCAGTTCTTC.

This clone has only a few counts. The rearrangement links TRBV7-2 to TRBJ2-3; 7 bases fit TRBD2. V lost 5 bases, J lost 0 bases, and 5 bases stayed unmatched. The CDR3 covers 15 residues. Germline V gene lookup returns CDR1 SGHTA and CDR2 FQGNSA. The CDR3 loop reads CASSRLTSSTDTQYF. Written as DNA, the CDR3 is TGTGCCAGCAGCCGCTTGACTAGCAGCACAGATACGCAGTATTTT.

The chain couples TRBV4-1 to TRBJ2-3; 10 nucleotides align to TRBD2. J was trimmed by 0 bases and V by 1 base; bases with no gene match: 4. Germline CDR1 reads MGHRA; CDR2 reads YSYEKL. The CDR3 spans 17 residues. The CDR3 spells CASSQGTSGPSTDTQYF. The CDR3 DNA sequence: TGCGCCAGCAGCCAAGGGACTAGCGGTCCTAGCACAGATACGCAGTATTTT.

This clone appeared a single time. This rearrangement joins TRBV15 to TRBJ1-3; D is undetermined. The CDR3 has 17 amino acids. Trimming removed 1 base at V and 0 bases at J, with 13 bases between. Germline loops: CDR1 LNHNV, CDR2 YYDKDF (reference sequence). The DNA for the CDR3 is TGTGCCACCAGCAGAGCAAGCGGATCGAGCTCTGGAAACACCATATATTTT. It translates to CATSRASGSSSGNTIYF.

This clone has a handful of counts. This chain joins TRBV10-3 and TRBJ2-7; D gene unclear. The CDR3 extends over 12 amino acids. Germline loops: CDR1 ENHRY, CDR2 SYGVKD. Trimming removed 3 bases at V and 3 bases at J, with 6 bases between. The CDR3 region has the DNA TGTGCCATCAGTGACACAATCTACGAGCAGTACTTC. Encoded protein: CAISDTIYEQYF.

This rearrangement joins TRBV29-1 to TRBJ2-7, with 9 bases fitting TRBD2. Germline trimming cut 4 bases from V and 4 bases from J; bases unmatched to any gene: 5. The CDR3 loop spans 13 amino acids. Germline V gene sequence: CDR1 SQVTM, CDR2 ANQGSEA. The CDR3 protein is CSVVVTSGYEQYF. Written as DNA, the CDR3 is TGCAGCGTTGTGGTGACTAGCGGATACGAGCAGTACTTC.

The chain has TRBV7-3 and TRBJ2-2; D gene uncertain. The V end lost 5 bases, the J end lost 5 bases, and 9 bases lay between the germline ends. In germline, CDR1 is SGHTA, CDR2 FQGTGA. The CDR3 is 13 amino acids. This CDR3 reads CASSLPGTGELFF. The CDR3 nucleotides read TGTGCCAGCAGCCTCCCCGGAACCGGGGAGCTGTTTTTT.

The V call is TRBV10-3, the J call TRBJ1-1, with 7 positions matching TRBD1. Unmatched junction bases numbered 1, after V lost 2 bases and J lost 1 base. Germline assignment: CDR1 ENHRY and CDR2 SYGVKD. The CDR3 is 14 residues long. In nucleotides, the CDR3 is TGTGCCATCAGTGAGGGGACAGCGAACACTGAAGCTTTCTTT. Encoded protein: CAISEGTANTEAFF.

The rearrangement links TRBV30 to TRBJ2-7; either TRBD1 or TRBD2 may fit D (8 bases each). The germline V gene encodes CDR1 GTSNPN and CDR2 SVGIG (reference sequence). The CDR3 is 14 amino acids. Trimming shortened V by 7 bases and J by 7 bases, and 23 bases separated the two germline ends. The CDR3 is CASGGGQALGEQYF. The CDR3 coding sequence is TGTGCCTCCGGGGGGGGACAGGCCTTAGGGGAGCAGTACTTC.

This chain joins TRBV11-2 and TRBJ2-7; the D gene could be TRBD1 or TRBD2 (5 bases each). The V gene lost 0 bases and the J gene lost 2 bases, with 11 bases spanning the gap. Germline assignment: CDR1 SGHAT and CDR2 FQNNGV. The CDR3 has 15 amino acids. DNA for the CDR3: TGTGCCAGCAGCTTAGATAGAGGGGTTACCTACGAGCAGTACTTC. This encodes CASSLDRGVTYEQYF.

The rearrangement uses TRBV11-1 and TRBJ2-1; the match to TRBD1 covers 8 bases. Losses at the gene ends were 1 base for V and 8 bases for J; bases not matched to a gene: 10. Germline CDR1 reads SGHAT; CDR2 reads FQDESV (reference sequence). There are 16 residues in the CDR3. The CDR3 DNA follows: TGTGCCAGCAGCTTAGACCCGGTGGACAGGGTCTATGAGCAGTTCTTC. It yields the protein CASSLDPVDRVYEQFF.

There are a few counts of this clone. The chain's CDR3 is CAWNQRLAGAYNEQFF. The CDR3 bases are TGTGCCTGGAACCAAAGACTAGCGGGAGCTTACAATGAGCAGTTCTTC. The chain carries TRBV30 and TRBJ2-1, with 12 bases matching TRBD2. J lost 4 bases, V lost 4 bases, and 8 bases had no gene match. The germline gives CDR1 GTSNPN, CDR2 SVGIG (reference sequence). This CDR3 is 16 amino acids long.

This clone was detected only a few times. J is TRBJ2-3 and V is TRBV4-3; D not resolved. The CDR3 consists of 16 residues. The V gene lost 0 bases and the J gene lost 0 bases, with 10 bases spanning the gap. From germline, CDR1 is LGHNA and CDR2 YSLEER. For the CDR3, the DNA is TGCGCCAGCAGCCAAGATTTTAGGCAGAGCACAGATACGCAGTATTTT. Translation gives CASSQDFRQSTDTQYF.

The CDR3 bases are TGTGCCAGCAGCTTGGCCGGCAGGGCCCGGGAGACCCAGTACTTC. Its translation: CASSLAGRARETQYF. The chain has TRBV5-4 and TRBJ2-5, with D possibly TRBD1 on 5 matching bases. This CDR3 region has 15 residues. Germline V gene lookup returns CDR1 SGHNT and CDR2 YYREEE (reference sequence). V gave up 0 bases and J gave up 5 bases, with 14 bases separating them.

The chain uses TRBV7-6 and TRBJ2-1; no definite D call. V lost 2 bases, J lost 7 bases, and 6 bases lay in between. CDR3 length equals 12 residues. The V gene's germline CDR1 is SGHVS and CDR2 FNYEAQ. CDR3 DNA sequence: TGTGCCAGCAGCTTAACGAGAAATGAGCAGTTCTTC. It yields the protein CASSLTRNEQFF.

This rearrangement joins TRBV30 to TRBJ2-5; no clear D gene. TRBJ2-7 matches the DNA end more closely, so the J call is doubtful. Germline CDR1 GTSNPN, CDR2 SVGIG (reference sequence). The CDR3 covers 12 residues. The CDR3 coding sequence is TGTGCCTGGAGTGTACAGAGATACGAGCAGTACTTC. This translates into CAWSVQRYEQYF.

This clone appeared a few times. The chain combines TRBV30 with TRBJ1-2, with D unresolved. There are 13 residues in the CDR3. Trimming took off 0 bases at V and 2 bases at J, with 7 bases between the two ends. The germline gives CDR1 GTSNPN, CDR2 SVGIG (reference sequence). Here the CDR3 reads CAWSVPENYGYTF. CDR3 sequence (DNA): TGTGCCTGGAGTGTTCCAGAAAACTATGGCTACACCTTC. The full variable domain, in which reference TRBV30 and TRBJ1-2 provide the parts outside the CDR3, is SQTIHQWPATLVQPVGSPLSLECTVEGTSNPNLYWYRQAAGRGLQLLFYSVGIGQISSEVPQNLSASRPQDRQFILSSKKLLLSDSGFYLCAWSVPENYGYTFGSGTRLTVV.